This entry describes one T cell receptor (beta chain). Its specificity is not known. This sample stems from a study of long-term antiretroviral therapy in people with HIV. The study, taken as a whole, reports: ART adherence, viral resistance and therapy changes went undocumented.

V was cut by 2 bases and J by 3 bases, with 11 bases left in between. From germline, CDR1 is LNHDA and CDR2 SQIVND (reference sequence). CDR3 length: 14 residues. Version v3.0 of the immunoSEQ assay ran at survey level. The table came from immunoSEQ multiplex PCR; TCRdb's copy has only in-frame clones and leaves some out. The data show approximately 15,000 clones, around nine tenths seen once. The genes are TRBV19 and TRBJ2-7; D is uncertain. This receptor was taken from a man between 45 and 60 years old with HIV. The specimen was unsorted PBMCs, collected 6.9 years after starting antiretroviral therapy. CDR3 bases: TGTGCCAGTAGTATACATGTCACAAGCTACGAGCAGTACTTC. This sequence encodes CASSIHVTSYEQYF.